This TCR beta chain was recorded in a study of T cell repertoires in cytomegalovirus infection. At the level of the study: HLA-C-restricted CMV epitopes, recently identified, and well-studied HLA-B-restricted ones were used by the study. Based on public TCR beta signatures, there were indications of CMV infection and of a matching HLA type. The study, taken as a whole, reports: Ex vivo, HLA-C-restricted CMV-specific TCR beta clonotypes prevailed over the rest of the response.

The length of the CDR3 is 14 residues. V was pared by 2 bases and J by 6 bases, with 13 bases between. Germline V CDR1 and CDR2: MNHNS, SASEGT. MiXCR, applied by TCRdb to the reads, yields one record per CDR3 protein. The data hold roughly 120,000 distinct CDR3 sequences, with around 30% observed a single time. This clonotype was seen more than once but under ten times. Its antigen is not identified. The V gene is TRBV6-1, the J gene TRBJ1-2; D remains unclear. The sample was CD8+ T cells from cultured PBMCs, taken from culture after CMV antigen stimulation. This TCR came from a human donor in good health (CMV status not recorded). Some clones in this sample may be carry-over from other donors' samples. CDR3 DNA: TGTGCCAGCAGTGAAACTCCGGGTTACCATGGCTACACCTTC. It specifies CASSETPGYHGYTF.